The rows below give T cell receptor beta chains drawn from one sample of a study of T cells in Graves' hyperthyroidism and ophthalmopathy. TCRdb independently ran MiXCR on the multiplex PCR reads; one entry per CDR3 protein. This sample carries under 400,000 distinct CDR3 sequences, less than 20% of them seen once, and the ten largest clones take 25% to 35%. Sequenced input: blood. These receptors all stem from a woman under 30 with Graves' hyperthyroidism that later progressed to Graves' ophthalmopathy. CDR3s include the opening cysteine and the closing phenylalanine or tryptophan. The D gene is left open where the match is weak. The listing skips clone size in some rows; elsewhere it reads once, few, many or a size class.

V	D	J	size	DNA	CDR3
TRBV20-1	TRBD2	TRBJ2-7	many	TGCAGTGCTAGAGATTGGACTAGGGAGCGGGGCTCCTACGAGCAGTACTTC	CSARDWTRERGSYEQYF
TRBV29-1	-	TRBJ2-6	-	TGCAGCGTCTCCGATCGGGAACCTAGCTCTGGGGCCAACGTCCTGACTTTC	CSVSDREPSSGANVLTF
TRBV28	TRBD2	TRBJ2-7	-	TGTGCCAGCAGCCAAGCCGCTAGCGGGTTTTACGAGCAGTACTTC	CASSQAASGFYEQYF
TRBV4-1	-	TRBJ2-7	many	TGCGCCAGCAGCCCGCAGGGCTCCTACGAGCAGTACTTC	CASSPQGSYEQYF
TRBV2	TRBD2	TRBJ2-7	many	TGTGCCAGCAGTGAAGGCCTAGCGGGAGTAATGGACTACGAGCAGTACTTC	CASSEGLAGVMDYEQYF
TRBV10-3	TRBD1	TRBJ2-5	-	TGTGCCATCAGTGACCCAAGGGGCACAGGGGCCTACTTC	CAISDPRGTGAYF
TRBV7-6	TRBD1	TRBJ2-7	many	TGTGCCAGCAGCATCTCGACCGGGACAGGGGGCTACGAGCAGTACTTC	CASSISTGTGGYEQYF
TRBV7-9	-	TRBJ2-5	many	TGTGCCAGCAGCACCGCAATCGGACCCGCACGAGAGACCCAGTACTTC	CASSTAIGPARETQYF
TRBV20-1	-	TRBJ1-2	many	TGCAGTGCTAGAGGAACGAACTATGGCTACACCTTC	CSARGTNYGYTF
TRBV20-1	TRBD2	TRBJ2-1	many	TGCAGTGCTAGAGATCCCCTAGCGGGGTACAATGAGCAGTTCTTC	CSARDPLAGYNEQFF
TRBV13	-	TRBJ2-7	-	TGTGCCAGCAGCCACAGGCTTGCCTCCTACGAGCAGTACTTC	CASSHRLASYEQYF
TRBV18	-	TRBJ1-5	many	TGTGCCAGCTCACCACCAGGCAGTAGCAATCAGCCCCAGCATTTT	CASSPPGSSNQPQHF
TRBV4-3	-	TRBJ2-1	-	TGCGCCAGCAGCCAAGGCAGGAGGGGGCCCTACAATGAGCAGTTCTTC	CASSQGRRGPYNEQFF
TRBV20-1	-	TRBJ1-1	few	TGCAGTGCTGGAGCTACGGAACAACTAACTGAAGCTTTCTTT	CSAGATEQLTEAFF
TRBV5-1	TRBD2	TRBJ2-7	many	TGCGCCAGCAGCTTAACAGCGGGGGGGTCCTACGAGCAGTACTTC	CASSLTAGGSYEQYF
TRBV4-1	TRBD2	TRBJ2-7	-	TGCGCCAGCAGCCAATCCCTTAGCGGGAGTGGAGGCTACGAGCAGTACTTC	CASSQSLSGSGGYEQYF
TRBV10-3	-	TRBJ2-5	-	TGTGCCATCACGGCTCGCCGGGGGCCCCAAGAGACCCAGTACTTC	CAITARRGPQETQYF
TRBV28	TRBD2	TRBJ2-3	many	TGTGCCTCGGGACGGATGGAACGTAGCGGGAGTGGAGATACGCAGTATTTT	CASGRMERSGSGDTQYF
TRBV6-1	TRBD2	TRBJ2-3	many	TGTGCCAGCACTCTAGCGGGAGCTAGCACAGATACGCAGTATTTT	CASTLAGASTDTQYF
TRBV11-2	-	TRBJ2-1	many	TGTGCCAGCCGTTTTAGCGAGAGAGGGCACTACAATGAGCAGTTCTTC	CASRFSERGHYNEQFF
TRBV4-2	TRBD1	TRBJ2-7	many	TGTGCCAGCAGCGCGGGACAGGGGGACGAGCAGTACTTC	CASSAGQGDEQYF
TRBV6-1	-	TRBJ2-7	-	TGTGCCAGCAGTTATAGTGAGCCCTACGAGCAGTACTTC	CASSYSEPYEQYF
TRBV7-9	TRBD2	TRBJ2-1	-	TGTGCCAGCAGGGTGATAGCGGGAGGTTACAATGAGCAGTTCTTC	CASRVIAGGYNEQFF
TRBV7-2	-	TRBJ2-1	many	TGTGCCAGCAGCTTAGGCCCGGGACTTCTCAATGAGCAGTTCTTC	CASSLGPGLLNEQFF
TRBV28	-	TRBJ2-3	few	TGTGCCAGCAGTTGGGGGGGCACAGATACGCAGTATTTT	CASSWGGTDTQYF
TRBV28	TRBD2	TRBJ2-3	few	TGTGCCAGCAGTCTACCGGGACTAGTCCGGTATTTT	CASSLPGLVRYF
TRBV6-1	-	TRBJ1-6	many	TGTGCCAGCAGTCCAGGGGTACCTTCTTCACCCCTCCACTTT	CASSPGVPSSPLHF
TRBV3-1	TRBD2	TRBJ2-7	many	TGTGCCAGCAGCCAATTGCCTAGCGGTGGAGCGTGGGAGCAGTACTTC	CASSQLPSGGAWEQYF
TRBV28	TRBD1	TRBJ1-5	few	TGTGCCAGCAGTTTCGACAGGGCACATCAGCCCCAGCATTTT	CASSFDRAHQPQHF
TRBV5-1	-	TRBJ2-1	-	TGCGCCAGCAGCTTGGGGGGGCGGGAGTACCCCTACTATGAGCAGTTCTTC	CASSLGGREYPYYEQFF
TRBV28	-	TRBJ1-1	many	TGTGCCAGCAGGGCATACAGGGCTGGCACTGAAGCTTTCTTT	CASRAYRAGTEAFF
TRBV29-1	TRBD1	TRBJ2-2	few	TGCAGCGTTGAAGATTCCCGACAGGGTATCACCGGGGAGCTGTTTTTT	CSVEDSRQGITGELFF
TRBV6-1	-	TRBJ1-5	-	TGTGCCAGCAGTCACGGGGGGAGTAGCAATCAGCCCCAGCATTTT	CASSHGGSSNQPQHF
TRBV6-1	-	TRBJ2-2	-	TGTGCCAGCAGTTCCCTAGGGGCAAACACCGGGGAGCTGTTTTTT	CASSSLGANTGELFF
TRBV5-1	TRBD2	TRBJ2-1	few	TGCGCCAGCAGCTTGGCTAGCGGGAGTATAAATGAGCAGTTCTTC	CASSLASGSINEQFF
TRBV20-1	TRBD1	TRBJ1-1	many	TGCAGTGCTGGACAGGCAATGAGCACTGAAGCTTTCTTT	CSAGQAMSTEAFF
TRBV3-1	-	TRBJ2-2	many	TGTGCCAGCAGCCTGGGACGGGAGACCACCGGGGAGCTGTTTTTT	CASSLGRETTGELFF
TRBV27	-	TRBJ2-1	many	TGTGCCAGCAGTTTACTGTCGCGGCCGACCTCCTACAATGAGCAGTTCTTC	CASSLLSRPTSYNEQFF
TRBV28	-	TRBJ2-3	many	TGTGCCAGCAGTTTGGCGGCGGGGGATACGCAGTATTTT	CASSLAAGDTQYF
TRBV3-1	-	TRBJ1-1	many	TGTGCCAGCAGCCAAGATCCACAAATGAACACTGAAGCTTTCTTT	CASSQDPQMNTEAFF
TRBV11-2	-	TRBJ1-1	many	TGTGCCAGCAGCTCGATGGGAGGGAGTCGGGTGAACACTGAAGCTTTCTTT	CASSSMGGSRVNTEAFF
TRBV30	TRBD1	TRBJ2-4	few	TGTGCCTGGAGATCCCGGGACGTCCCCAGGGGGATCGACAACATTCAGTACTTC	CAWRSRDVPRGIDNIQYF
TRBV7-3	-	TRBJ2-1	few	TGTGCCAGCAGCTTTACGCCGGGGTTGTCCAACAATGAGCAGTTCTTC	CASSFTPGLSNNEQFF
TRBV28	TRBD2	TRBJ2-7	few	TGTGCCAGCACAATCAATGCCCTAGCGGGAGCCCCCTCCTACGAGCAGTACTTC	CASTINALAGAPSYEQYF
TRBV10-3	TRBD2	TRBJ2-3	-	TGTGCCATCAGTGAAGAAGCGGGAATAGTTTCAGATACGCAGTATTTT	CAISEEAGIVSDTQYF
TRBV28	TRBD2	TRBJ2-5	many	TGTGCCAGCAGTTCCGGGACTAGCCATGAGACCCAGTACTTC	CASSSGTSHETQYF